The rows below give T cell receptor beta chains drawn from one sample of a study of OX40 agonist ivuxolimab in advanced cancers. Profiling relied on immunoSEQ multiplex PCR, and the TCRdb table lists in-frame clones only, not all of them. The sample has 55,000 to 70,000 clones; less than 90% are singletons. This material consisted of CD4+ or CD8+ T cells sorted from blood, taken in a trial of the OX40 agonist ivuxolimab. Receptors originate from an adult with an advanced solid tumor such as melanoma, head and neck, liver or kidney cancer. Each CDR3 is given with its conserved first and last residue. A D gene is named only where the DNA matches it firmly. Where a row states a size, it is once, few, many or the class of an expanded clone; other rows omit it.

d_gene: TRBD1; abundance: .; j_gene: TRBJ1-5; v_gene: TRBV6-1; CDR3nt: TGTGCCAGCAGTGAAATAAACAGGGGGCAAACCCAGCATTTT; CDR3aa: CASSEINRGQTQHF
d_gene: .; abundance: .; j_gene: TRBJ2-2; v_gene: TRBV11-1; CDR3nt: TGTGCCAGCAGCCCTTCCGGGACAAACACCGGGGAGCTGTTTTTT; CDR3aa: CASSPSGTNTGELFF
d_gene: .; abundance: .; j_gene: TRBJ1-2; v_gene: TRBV9; CDR3nt: TGTGCCAGCAGCCCCTCTGGGCGAGTATATGGCTACACCTTC; CDR3aa: CASSPSGRVYGYTF
d_gene: TRBD1; abundance: .; j_gene: TRBJ1-2; v_gene: TRBV5-6; CDR3nt: TGTGCCAGCAGCTCCCAGGGGGAGTGGGGCTACACCTTC; CDR3aa: CASSSQGEWGYTF
d_gene: TRBD1; abundance: few; j_gene: TRBJ2-7; v_gene: TRBV10-2; CDR3nt: TGCGCCAGCAGCTCGGACAGGGGTGAGCAGTACTTC; CDR3aa: CASSSDRGEQYF
d_gene: TRBD2; abundance: .; j_gene: TRBJ2-3; v_gene: TRBV6-5; CDR3nt: TGTGCCAGCAGGAGGACTAGCTGGACAGATACGCAGTATTTT; CDR3aa: CASRRTSWTDTQYF
d_gene: .; abundance: .; j_gene: TRBJ1-1; v_gene: TRBV6-5; CDR3nt: TGTGCCAGCAGCAGGGGAGGTCTGAACACTGAAGCTTTCTTT; CDR3aa: CASSRGGLNTEAFF
d_gene: .; abundance: .; j_gene: TRBJ2-5; v_gene: TRBV18; CDR3nt: TGTGCCAGCTCATCACAAGGGTCCGGAGAGACCCAGTACTTC; CDR3aa: CASSSQGSGETQYF
d_gene: .; abundance: .; j_gene: TRBJ2-1; v_gene: TRBV5-4; CDR3nt: TGTGCCAGCAGCGCTTACAATGAGCAGTTCTTC; CDR3aa: CASSAYNEQFF
d_gene: .; abundance: few; j_gene: TRBJ2-2; v_gene: TRBV11-2; CDR3nt: TGTGCCAGCAGCTTGGGCGGGCCCGGGGAGCTGTTTTTT; CDR3aa: CASSLGGPGELFF
d_gene: .; abundance: .; j_gene: TRBJ2-1; v_gene: TRBV7-9; CDR3nt: TGTGCCAGCAGCTTAGTTACCAATGAGCAGTTCTTC; CDR3aa: CASSLVTNEQFF
d_gene: TRBD2; abundance: .; j_gene: TRBJ2-3; v_gene: TRBV6-5; CDR3nt: TGTGCCAGCAGTTACTTGGGGGGGGGCACAGATACGCAGTATTTT; CDR3aa: CASSYLGGGTDTQYF
d_gene: .; abundance: .; j_gene: TRBJ1-5; v_gene: TRBV28; CDR3nt: TGTGCCAGCCGTACGACAGGACCCAATCAGCCCCAGCATTTT; CDR3aa: CASRTTGPNQPQHF
d_gene: .; abundance: .; j_gene: TRBJ2-7; v_gene: TRBV5-1; CDR3nt: TGCGCCAGCAGCTTCCCCGACGGCTACGAGCAGTACTTC; CDR3aa: CASSFPDGYEQYF
d_gene: .; abundance: .; j_gene: TRBJ2-2; v_gene: TRBV19; CDR3nt: TGTGCCAGTAGTATTAGGGGGAGTAGGTCGGGCACCGGGGAGCTGTTTTTT; CDR3aa: CASSIRGSRSGTGELFF
d_gene: .; abundance: .; j_gene: TRBJ1-1; v_gene: TRBV12-2; CDR3nt: TGTGCAAGTCGCTTAAAGTTGGACACTGAAGCTTTCTTT; CDR3aa: CASRLKLDTEAFF
d_gene: .; abundance: .; j_gene: TRBJ1-5; v_gene: TRBV7-9; CDR3nt: TGTGCCAGCAGCTCTACCCACGGAGCCCAGCCCCAGCATTTT; CDR3aa: CASSSTHGAQPQHF
d_gene: TRBD2; abundance: .; j_gene: TRBJ2-7; v_gene: TRBV7-3; CDR3nt: TGTGCCAGCAGCTTAACTAGCGGGGGGGTCTACGAGCAGTACTTC; CDR3aa: CASSLTSGGVYEQYF
d_gene: TRBD1; abundance: .; j_gene: TRBJ2-3; v_gene: TRBV30; CDR3nt: TGTGCCGTAGGGGGGACAGGACGCACAGATACGCAGTATTTT; CDR3aa: CAVGGTGRTDTQYF
d_gene: .; abundance: .; j_gene: TRBJ2-3; v_gene: TRBV18; CDR3nt: TGTGCCAGCTCATTTCGGACAGGCACAGATACGCAGTATTTT; CDR3aa: CASSFRTGTDTQYF
d_gene: .; abundance: few; j_gene: TRBJ1-2; v_gene: TRBV28; CDR3nt: TGTGCCACGGGGGAGAACCTCTATGGCTACACCTTC; CDR3aa: CATGENLYGYTF
d_gene: TRBD1; abundance: .; j_gene: TRBJ1-1; v_gene: TRBV27; CDR3nt: TGTGCCAGCAGTTTAACGAGGACAGGGGCCGGGAACACTGAAGCTTTCTTT; CDR3aa: CASSLTRTGAGNTEAFF
d_gene: .; abundance: .; j_gene: TRBJ2-3; v_gene: TRBV7-2; CDR3nt: TGTGCCAGCAGCTTAGACCCAGCCAGCACAGATACGCAGTATTTT; CDR3aa: CASSLDPASTDTQYF
d_gene: .; abundance: once; j_gene: TRBJ1-1; v_gene: TRBV28; CDR3nt: TGTGCCAGCAGTGTTCCACAGGGTAGGGTTACTGAAGCTTTCTTT; CDR3aa: CASSVPQGRVTEAFF
d_gene: .; abundance: .; j_gene: TRBJ1-2; v_gene: TRBV28; CDR3nt: TGTGCCAGCAGTTTTTCGGTGAACTATGGCTACACCTTC; CDR3aa: CASSFSVNYGYTF
d_gene: .; abundance: .; j_gene: TRBJ2-5; v_gene: TRBV19; CDR3nt: TGTGCCAGTACCCTATCGGGACATCGACAAGAGACCCAGTACTTC; CDR3aa: CASTLSGHRQETQYF
d_gene: TRBD1; abundance: .; j_gene: TRBJ1-3; v_gene: TRBV5-4; CDR3nt: TGTGCCAGCAGCTTGGCCGCAGGGGGCGTGGGAAACACCATATATTTT; CDR3aa: CASSLAAGGVGNTIYF
d_gene: .; abundance: .; j_gene: TRBJ2-3; v_gene: TRBV5-4; CDR3nt: TGTGCCAGCAGCCACAACAAGGAGGGTACGCAGTATTTT; CDR3aa: CASSHNKEGTQYF
d_gene: .; abundance: few; j_gene: TRBJ2-7; v_gene: TRBV4-3; CDR3nt: TGCGCCAGCAGCCGATCTGGACTAACGGGCGAGCAGTACTTC; CDR3aa: CASSRSGLTGEQYF
d_gene: .; abundance: .; j_gene: TRBJ2-5; v_gene: TRBV2; CDR3nt: TGTGCCAGCAGCAGCCAAGAGACCCAGTACTTC; CDR3aa: CASSSQETQYF
d_gene: .; abundance: .; j_gene: TRBJ1-4; v_gene: TRBV10-3; CDR3nt: TGTGCCATCAGTCCGGGGCCACAGGAGGCTAATGAAAAACTGTTTTTT; CDR3aa: CAISPGPQEANEKLFF
d_gene: .; abundance: .; j_gene: TRBJ1-5; v_gene: TRBV6-1; CDR3nt: TGTGCCAGCAGTGAAGGTGCAGGGAGCAATCAGCCCCAGCATTTT; CDR3aa: CASSEGAGSNQPQHF
d_gene: TRBD2; abundance: .; j_gene: TRBJ2-5; v_gene: TRBV7-2; CDR3nt: TGTGCCAGCAGCCGACGGGGGGAAGAGACCCAGTACTTC; CDR3aa: CASSRRGEETQYF
d_gene: .; abundance: .; j_gene: TRBJ2-1; v_gene: TRBV21-1; CDR3nt: TGTGCCAGCAGCAAAGAGAAAGGGGCCGACAATGAGCAGTTCTTC; CDR3aa: CASSKEKGADNEQFF
d_gene: .; abundance: .; j_gene: TRBJ2-3; v_gene: TRBV7-8; CDR3nt: TGTGCCAGCAGCTTAGACCCCAAGCGCCGGGGGACCACAGATACGCAGTATTTT; CDR3aa: CASSLDPKRRGTTDTQYF
d_gene: TRBD2; abundance: .; j_gene: TRBJ2-5; v_gene: TRBV5-1; CDR3nt: TGCGCCAGCAGCCTGGAGGGGACTAGCGGGGAGATAATTACCCCTCGGGAGACCCAGTACTTC; CDR3aa: CASSLEGTSGEIITPRETQYF
d_gene: .; abundance: .; j_gene: TRBJ1-5; v_gene: TRBV2; CDR3nt: TGTGCCAGCAGTGAACTGGCAGCCAATCAGCCCCAGCATTTT; CDR3aa: CASSELAANQPQHF
d_gene: .; abundance: .; j_gene: TRBJ1-5; v_gene: TRBV23-1; CDR3nt: TGCGCCAGCAGTTCTACTACTGGGACACTCTATAGCAATCAGCCCCAGCATTTT; CDR3aa: CASSSTTGTLYSNQPQHF
d_gene: TRBD1; abundance: .; j_gene: TRBJ1-3; v_gene: TRBV7-2; CDR3nt: TGTGCCAGCAGCCAGGGACAGAGGCACACCATATATTTT; CDR3aa: CASSQGQRHTIYF
d_gene: .; abundance: .; j_gene: TRBJ2-7; v_gene: TRBV28; CDR3nt: TGTGCCAGCAGTCCTGGGGACATTTCCTACGAGCAGTACTTC; CDR3aa: CASSPGDISYEQYF
d_gene: .; abundance: .; j_gene: TRBJ2-1; v_gene: TRBV19; CDR3nt: TGTGCCGTGAAGCCGGACTCCTACAATGAGCAGTTCTTC; CDR3aa: CAVKPDSYNEQFF
d_gene: .; abundance: .; j_gene: TRBJ2-3; v_gene: TRBV7-2; CDR3nt: TGTGCCAGCAGCTTATCCGCACAGAGCACAGATACGCAGTATTTT; CDR3aa: CASSLSAQSTDTQYF
d_gene: TRBD2; abundance: .; j_gene: TRBJ2-5; v_gene: TRBV5-4; CDR3nt: TGTGCCAGCAGCTTGCTTTCAGGCAGCGGGAGTACGGAGACCCAGTACTTC; CDR3aa: CASSLLSGSGSTETQYF
d_gene: .; abundance: .; j_gene: TRBJ1-4; v_gene: TRBV30; CDR3nt: TGTGCCTGGAGTCGGGGGACCAATGAAAAACTGTTTTTT; CDR3aa: CAWSRGTNEKLFF
d_gene: TRBD1; abundance: .; j_gene: TRBJ2-5; v_gene: TRBV15; CDR3nt: TGTGCCACCAGCAGATCAGGACAGGGGGAAGGGACCCAGTACTTC; CDR3aa: CATSRSGQGEGTQYF
d_gene: .; abundance: .; j_gene: TRBJ2-7; v_gene: TRBV2; CDR3nt: TGTGCCAGCATGATGTTATCCTACGAGCAGTACTTC; CDR3aa: CASMMLSYEQYF
d_gene: .; abundance: .; j_gene: TRBJ1-5; v_gene: TRBV28; CDR3nt: TGTGCCAGCAGGGACGCGGGGGGCGGCAATCAGCCCCAGCATTTT; CDR3aa: CASRDAGGGNQPQHF
d_gene: .; abundance: .; j_gene: TRBJ1-4; v_gene: TRBV15; CDR3nt: TGTGCCACCAGCAGAGATCGGGGGTGGAGTGAAAAACTGTTTTTT; CDR3aa: CATSRDRGWSEKLFF
d_gene: .; abundance: once; j_gene: TRBJ2-5; v_gene: TRBV5-6; CDR3nt: TGTGCCAGCAGCCCCGGGGCCGGGAGTCTGGGGGAGACCCAGTACTTC; CDR3aa: CASSPGAGSLGETQYF
d_gene: .; abundance: .; j_gene: TRBJ1-1; v_gene: TRBV5-1; CDR3nt: TGCGCCAGCAGCTTACAGGGTGGGGGGACTGAAGCTTTCTTT; CDR3aa: CASSLQGGGTEAFF
d_gene: TRBD1; abundance: .; j_gene: TRBJ2-5; v_gene: TRBV29-1; CDR3nt: TGCAGCGCCCTACAACAGGGGGCAGTCGAGACCCAGTACTTC; CDR3aa: CSALQQGAVETQYF
d_gene: .; abundance: .; j_gene: TRBJ2-3; v_gene: TRBV9; CDR3nt: TGTGCCAGCGGTCGGGGCACAGATACGCAGTATTTT; CDR3aa: CASGRGTDTQYF
d_gene: TRBD1; abundance: .; j_gene: TRBJ1-5; v_gene: TRBV28; CDR3nt: TGTGCCAGCACGGGGGGGGGACAGAATCAGCCCCAGCATTTT; CDR3aa: CASTGGGQNQPQHF